This T cell receptor (beta chain) was captured in a study of T cells after yellow fever vaccination. Study-level findings and limits: Peaking on day 5 versus 15, the secondary response was faster but weaker. Post-booster reappearance was seen for most primary-vaccination clones (96% CD4, around 91% CD8). Among all clonotypes, a small share was observed in both CD4 and CD8 compartments.

This CDR3 comprises 13 residues. In germline, CDR1 is MNHEY, CDR2 SVGAGI. V lost 10 bases to trimming and J lost 6 bases, with 15 bases between them. This clonotype was detected a few times. Its antigen is still unknown. Template switching with 5'RACE generated the TCR cDNA and added a universal primer site and UMIs. TCRdb re-derived calls from the 5' RACE reads in MiXCR, one entry per CDR3 protein. The repertoire holds more than 95,000 distinct CDR3 sequences, more than 7.5% seen once, with under 40% in the top ten. The sequence came from a man aged 18 to 35 who received the YFV17D yellow fever vaccine. V is TRBV6-5 and J is TRBJ2-2, with a possible D match to TRBD1 (5 bases). The sequenced sample was CD8+ T cells sorted from PBMCs, obtained on the day of the yellow fever booster vaccination. CDR3 DNA sequence: TGTGCCATCAGGGCTTTTGGAGCCGGGGAGCTGTTTTTT. As protein: CAIRAFGAGELFF.